One sample yielded the 3 T cell receptor beta chains listed below, sequenced in a study of blood T cell repertoires in COVID-19 (dated by TCRdb to 2020 to 2022). The library was built by means of the immunoSEQ multiplex PCR assay. The immuneACCESS repertoire file appears here via TCRdb, limited to in-frame rearrangements. These files lack a portion of the clones; in checked studies, under half of the deficit traces to unresolved V genes, and the cause of the others is not known. The sample table holds 290,000 or so clones, of which roughly 92% were seen once. The top ten constitute about 2.2% of the sample. The specimen sequenced was peripheral blood. The receptor source for this set is a woman in her 30s with COVID-19, enrolled during active disease.

The genes are TRBV6-4 and TRBJ2-1, with 11 bases identical to TRBD2. J lost 4 bases, V lost 8 bases, and 7 bases had no gene match. The CDR3 has 15 amino acids. Germline CDR1 and CDR2: MRHNA and SNTAGT. The CDR3 reads CASSVLAGGYNEQFF. DNA of the CDR3: TGTGCCAGCTCCGTCCTAGCGGGAGGTTACAATGAGCAGTTCTTC.

V and J are TRBV5-4 and TRBJ2-1, with TRBD1 matching over 9 bases. This CDR3 comprises 15 residues. Germline CDR1 reads SGHNT; CDR2 reads YYREEE (reference sequence). V was pared by 3 bases and J by 6 bases, with 7 bases of the junction left unmatched. Here the CDR3 reads CASSSGTGRLNEQFF. The CDR3 nucleotides read TGTGCCAGCAGCTCCGGGACAGGGAGACTCAATGAGCAGTTCTTC.

The chain combines TRBV18 with TRBJ2-3; TRBD2 matches at 12 bases. The CDR3 is made up of 16 amino acids. The J segment lost 0 bases and the V segment lost 3 bases, leaving 1 base of the junction unmatched. From germline, CDR1 is KGHSH and CDR2 LQKENI. This CDR3 reads CASSPGTSGSTDTQYF. The CDR3 DNA is TGTGCCAGCTCACCTGGGACTAGCGGGAGCACAGATACGCAGTATTTT. Full variable domain (remainder filled in from reference TRBV18 and TRBJ2-3): NAGVMQNPRHLVRRRGQEARLRCSPMKGHSHVYWYRQLPEEGLKFMVYLQKENIIDESGMPKERFSAEFPKEGPSILRIQQVVRGDSAAYFCASSPGTSGSTDTQYFGPGTRLTVL.